This T cell receptor (beta chain) was recovered during a study of OX40 agonist ivuxolimab in advanced cancers. Turning to the study itself: Participants, around 80% male, averaged about 59 years of age, ranging from roughly 20 to 80. Partial responses were recorded for three patients, including one with hepatocellular carcinoma and two with cutaneous melanoma.

Libraries were prepared by immunoSEQ multiplex PCR; TCRdb keeps only in-frame clonotypes and omits some of them. The repertoire has 30,000 or so clones, roughly 80% of them found once; the top ten carry more than 20%. Study-wide points: Certain nonresponders likewise exhibited a low normalized T-cell clonal expansion.

Blood sampling took place at baseline, cycle 4 day 1, and cycle 7 day 1. J gave up 2 bases and V 4 bases, and 6 bases lay outside the gene matches. Germline-derived CDR1 and CDR2 are SGDLS and YYNGEE. This CDR3 contains 16 residues. On this clone itself: Its specificity is not known. The identical CDR3 is also encoded by other nucleotide sequences in the sample.

This specimen consisted of CD4+ or CD8+ T cells sorted from blood, obtained in a trial of the OX40 agonist ivuxolimab. The receptor comes from an adult with an advanced solid tumor such as melanoma, head and neck, liver or kidney cancer. The chain is built from TRBV9 and TRBJ2-7; TRBD2 matches 13 bases. The CDR3: CASSPGTSGTAYEQYF. The CDR3 DNA reads as TGTGCCAGCAGCCCCGGGACTAGCGGGACAGCCTACGAGCAGTACTTC.